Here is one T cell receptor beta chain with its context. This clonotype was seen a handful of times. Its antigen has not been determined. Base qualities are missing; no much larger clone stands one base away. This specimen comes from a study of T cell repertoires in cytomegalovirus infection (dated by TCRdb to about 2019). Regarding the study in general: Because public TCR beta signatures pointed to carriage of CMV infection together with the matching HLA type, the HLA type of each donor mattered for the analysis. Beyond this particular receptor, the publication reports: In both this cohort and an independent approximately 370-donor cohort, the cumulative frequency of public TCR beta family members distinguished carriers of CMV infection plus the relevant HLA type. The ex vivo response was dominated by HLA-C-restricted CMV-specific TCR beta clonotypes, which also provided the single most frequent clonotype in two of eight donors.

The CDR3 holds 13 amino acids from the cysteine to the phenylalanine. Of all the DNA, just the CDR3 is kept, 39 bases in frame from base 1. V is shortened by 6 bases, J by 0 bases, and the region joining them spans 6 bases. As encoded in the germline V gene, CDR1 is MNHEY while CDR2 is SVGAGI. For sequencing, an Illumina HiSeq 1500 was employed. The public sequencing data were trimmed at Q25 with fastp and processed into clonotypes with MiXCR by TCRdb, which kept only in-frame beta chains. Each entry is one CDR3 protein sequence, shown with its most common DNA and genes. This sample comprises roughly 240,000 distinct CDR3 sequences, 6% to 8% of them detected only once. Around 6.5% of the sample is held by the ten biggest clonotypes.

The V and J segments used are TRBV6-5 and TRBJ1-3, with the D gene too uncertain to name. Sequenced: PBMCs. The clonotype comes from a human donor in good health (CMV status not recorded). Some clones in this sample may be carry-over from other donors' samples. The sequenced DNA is TGTGCCAGCAGGGATTTCTCTGGAAACACCATATATTTT. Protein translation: CASRDFSGNTIYF.